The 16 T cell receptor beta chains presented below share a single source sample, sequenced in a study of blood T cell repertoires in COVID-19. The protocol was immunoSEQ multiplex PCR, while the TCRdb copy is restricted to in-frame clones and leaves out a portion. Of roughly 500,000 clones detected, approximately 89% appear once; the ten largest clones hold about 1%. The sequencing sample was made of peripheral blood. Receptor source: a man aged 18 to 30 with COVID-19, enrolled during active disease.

The CDR3 here is CASSFELGPQETQYF. Written as DNA, the CDR3 is TGTGCCAGCAGCTTCGAACTAGGGCCCCAAGAGACCCAGTACTTC. V usage is TRBV7-7 and J usage is TRBJ2-5, with D maybe TRBD2 (5 bases). Germline V gene data show CDR1 as SSHAT and CDR2 as FNYEAQ (reference sequence). The CDR3 length is 15 residues. V was shortened by 3 bases and J by 1 base, with 12 bases between the two germline ends.

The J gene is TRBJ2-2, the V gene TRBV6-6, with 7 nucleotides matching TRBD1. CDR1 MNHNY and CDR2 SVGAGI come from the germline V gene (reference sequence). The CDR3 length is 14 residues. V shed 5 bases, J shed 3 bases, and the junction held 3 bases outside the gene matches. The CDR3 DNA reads TGTGCCAGCAGTCGGGACAGCTACACCGGGGAGCTGTTTTTT. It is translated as CASSRDSYTGELFF.

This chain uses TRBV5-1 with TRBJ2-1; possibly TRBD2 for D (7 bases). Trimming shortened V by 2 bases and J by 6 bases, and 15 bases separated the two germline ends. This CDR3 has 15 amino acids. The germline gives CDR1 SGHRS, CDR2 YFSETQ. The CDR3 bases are TGCGCCAGCAGCTTCGGAGCGGGACAACCCAATGAGCAGTTCTTC. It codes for CASSFGAGQPNEQFF.

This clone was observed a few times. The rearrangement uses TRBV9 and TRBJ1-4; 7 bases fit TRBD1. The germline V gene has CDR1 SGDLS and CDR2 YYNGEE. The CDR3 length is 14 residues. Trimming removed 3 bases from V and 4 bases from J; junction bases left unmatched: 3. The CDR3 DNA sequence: TGTGCCAGCAGCGCGGGACAGCTTAATGAAAAACTGTTTTTT. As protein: CASSAGQLNEKLFF.

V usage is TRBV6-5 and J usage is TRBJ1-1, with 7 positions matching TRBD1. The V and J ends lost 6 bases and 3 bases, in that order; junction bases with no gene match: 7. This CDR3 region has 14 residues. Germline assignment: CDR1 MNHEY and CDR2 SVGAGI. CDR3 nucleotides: TGTGCCAGCAGCCTAGGGGGCTGGTACACTGAAGCTTTCTTT. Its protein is CASSLGGWYTEAFF.

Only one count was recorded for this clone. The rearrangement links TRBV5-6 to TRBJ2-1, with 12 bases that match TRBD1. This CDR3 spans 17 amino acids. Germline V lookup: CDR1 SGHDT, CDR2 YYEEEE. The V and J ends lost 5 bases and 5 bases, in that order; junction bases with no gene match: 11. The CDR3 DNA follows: TGTGCCAGCAGATCATTACCGGGACAGGGGGCTGACAATGAGCAGTTCTTC. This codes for CASRSLPGQGADNEQFF.

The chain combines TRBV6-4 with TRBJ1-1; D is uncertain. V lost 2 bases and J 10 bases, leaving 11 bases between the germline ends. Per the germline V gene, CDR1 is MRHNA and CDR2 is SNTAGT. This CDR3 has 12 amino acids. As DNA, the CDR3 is TGTGCCAGCAGTGACGCATTTGGAGCAGCTTTCTTT. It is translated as CASSDAFGAAFF.

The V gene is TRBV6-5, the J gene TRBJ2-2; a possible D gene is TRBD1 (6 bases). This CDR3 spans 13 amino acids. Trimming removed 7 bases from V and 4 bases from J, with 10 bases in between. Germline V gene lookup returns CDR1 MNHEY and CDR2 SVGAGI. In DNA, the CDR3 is TGTGCCAGCAAGCTGGACAGCACCGGGGAGCTGTTTTTT. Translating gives CASKLDSTGELFF.

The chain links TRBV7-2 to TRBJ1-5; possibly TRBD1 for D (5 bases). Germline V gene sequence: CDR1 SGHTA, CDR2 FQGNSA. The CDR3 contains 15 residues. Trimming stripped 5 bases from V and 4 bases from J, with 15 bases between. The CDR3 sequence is CASSITTGYNQPQHF. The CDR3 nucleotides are TGTGCCAGCAGCATCACTACAGGATATAATCAGCCCCAGCATTTT. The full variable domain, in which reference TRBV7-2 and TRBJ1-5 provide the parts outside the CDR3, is GAGVSQSPSNKVTEKGKDVELRCDPISGHTALYWYRQSLGQGLEFLIYFQGNSAPDKSGLPSDRFSAERTGGSVSTLTIQRTQQEDSAVYLCASSITTGYNQPQHFGDGTRLSIL.

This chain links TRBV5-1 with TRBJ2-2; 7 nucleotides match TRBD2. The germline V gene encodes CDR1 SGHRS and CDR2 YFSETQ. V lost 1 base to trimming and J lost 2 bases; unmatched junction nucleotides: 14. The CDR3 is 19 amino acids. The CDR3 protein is CASSLWFLGGMVNTGELFF. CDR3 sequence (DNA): TGCGCCAGCAGCTTGTGGTTCCTCGGGGGGATGGTAAACACCGGGGAGCTGTTTTTT.

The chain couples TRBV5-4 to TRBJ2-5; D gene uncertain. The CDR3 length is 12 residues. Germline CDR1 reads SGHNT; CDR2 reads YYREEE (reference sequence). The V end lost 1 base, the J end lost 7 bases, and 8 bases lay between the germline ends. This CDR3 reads CASSLSPGTQYF. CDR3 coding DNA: TGTGCCAGCAGCTTGTCTCCCGGGACCCAGTACTTC.

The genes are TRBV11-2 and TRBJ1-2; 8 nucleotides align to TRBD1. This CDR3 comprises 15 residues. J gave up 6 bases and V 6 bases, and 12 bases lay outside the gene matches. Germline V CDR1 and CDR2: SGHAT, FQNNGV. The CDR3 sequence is CASRRPGQGWDGYTF. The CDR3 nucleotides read TGTGCCAGCAGACGTCCTGGACAGGGTTGGGATGGCTACACCTTC.

The CDR3 nucleotides are TGTGCCAGCCGCTCAGGGGAGGGTCAGCCCCAGCATTTT. Translating it yields CASRSGEGQPQHF. This chain joins TRBV6-5 and TRBJ1-5; perhaps TRBD1 as D (6 bases). Germline V gene sequence: CDR1 MNHEY, CDR2 SVGAGI. This CDR3 contains 13 residues. V was clipped by 8 bases and J by 6 bases, with 14 bases between them.

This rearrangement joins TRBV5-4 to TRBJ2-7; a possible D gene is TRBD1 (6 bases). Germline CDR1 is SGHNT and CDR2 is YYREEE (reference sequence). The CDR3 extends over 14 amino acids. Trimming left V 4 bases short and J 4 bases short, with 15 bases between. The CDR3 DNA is TGTGCCAGCAGCCGCACAGGGCCGCTTTACGAGCAGTACTTC. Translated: CASSRTGPLYEQYF.

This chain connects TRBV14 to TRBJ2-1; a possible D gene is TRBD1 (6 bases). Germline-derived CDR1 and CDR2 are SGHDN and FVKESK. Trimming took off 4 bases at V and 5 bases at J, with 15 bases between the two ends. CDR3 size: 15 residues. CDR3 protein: CASSRTPGHNNEQFF. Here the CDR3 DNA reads TGTGCCAGCAGCCGCACCCCGGGACACAACAATGAGCAGTTCTTC. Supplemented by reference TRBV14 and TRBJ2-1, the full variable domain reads EAGVTQFPSHSVIEKGQTVTLRCDPISGHDNLYWYRRVMGKEIKFLLHFVKESKQDESGMPNNRFLAERTGGTYSTLKVQPAELEDSGVYFCASSRTPGHNNEQFFGPGTRLTVL.

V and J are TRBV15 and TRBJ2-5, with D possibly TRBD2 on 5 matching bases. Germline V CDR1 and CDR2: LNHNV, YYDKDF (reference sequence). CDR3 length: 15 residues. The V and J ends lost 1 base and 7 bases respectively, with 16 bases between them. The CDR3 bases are TGTGCCACCAGCAGAGCGGCGAACCCTGGAGGGACCCAGTACTTC. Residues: CATSRAANPGGTQYF.